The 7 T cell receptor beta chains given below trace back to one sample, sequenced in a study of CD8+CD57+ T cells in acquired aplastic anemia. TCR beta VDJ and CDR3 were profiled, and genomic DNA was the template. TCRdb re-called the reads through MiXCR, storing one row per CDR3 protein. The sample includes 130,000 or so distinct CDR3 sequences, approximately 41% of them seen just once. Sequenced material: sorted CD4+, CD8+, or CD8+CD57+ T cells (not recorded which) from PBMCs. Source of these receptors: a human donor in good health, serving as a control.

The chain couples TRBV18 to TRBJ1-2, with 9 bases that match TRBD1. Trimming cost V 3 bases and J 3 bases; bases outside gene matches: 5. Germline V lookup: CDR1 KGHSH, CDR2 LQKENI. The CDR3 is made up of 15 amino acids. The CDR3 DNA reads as TGTGCCAGCTCACCGACGACAGGGGGAGACTATGGCTACACCTTC. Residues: CASSPTTGGDYGYTF.

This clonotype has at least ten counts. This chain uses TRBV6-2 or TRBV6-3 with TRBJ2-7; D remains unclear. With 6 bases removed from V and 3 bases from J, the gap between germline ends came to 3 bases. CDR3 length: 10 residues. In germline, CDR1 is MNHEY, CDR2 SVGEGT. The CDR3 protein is CASRDYEQYF. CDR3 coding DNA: TGTGCCAGCAGGGACTACGAGCAGTACTTC.

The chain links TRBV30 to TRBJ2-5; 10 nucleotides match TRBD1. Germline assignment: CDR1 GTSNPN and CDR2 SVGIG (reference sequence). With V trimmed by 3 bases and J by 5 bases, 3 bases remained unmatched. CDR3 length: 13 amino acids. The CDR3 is CAWRDRGMETQYF. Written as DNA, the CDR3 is TGTGCCTGGAGGGACAGGGGGATGGAGACCCAGTACTTC.

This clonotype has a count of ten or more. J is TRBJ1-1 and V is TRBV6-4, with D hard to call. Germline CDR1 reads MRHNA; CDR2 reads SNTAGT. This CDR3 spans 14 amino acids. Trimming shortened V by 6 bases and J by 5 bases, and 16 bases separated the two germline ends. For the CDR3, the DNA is TGTGCCAGCAGGGATTCATCGAGGGAGACTGAAGCTTTCTTT. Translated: CASRDSSRETEAFF.

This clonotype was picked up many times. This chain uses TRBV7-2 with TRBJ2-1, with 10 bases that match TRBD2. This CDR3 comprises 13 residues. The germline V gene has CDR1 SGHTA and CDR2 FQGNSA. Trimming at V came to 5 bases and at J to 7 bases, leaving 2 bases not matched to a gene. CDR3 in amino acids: CASSKGLANEQFF. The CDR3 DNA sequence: TGTGCCAGCAGCAAGGGACTAGCGAATGAGCAGTTCTTC.

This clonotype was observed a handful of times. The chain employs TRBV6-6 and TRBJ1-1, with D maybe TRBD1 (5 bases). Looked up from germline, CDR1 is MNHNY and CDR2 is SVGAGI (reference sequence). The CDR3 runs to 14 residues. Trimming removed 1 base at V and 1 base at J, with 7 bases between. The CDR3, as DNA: TGTGCCAGCAGTTACTTTACAGGGAACACTGAAGCTTTCTTT. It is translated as CASSYFTGNTEAFF.

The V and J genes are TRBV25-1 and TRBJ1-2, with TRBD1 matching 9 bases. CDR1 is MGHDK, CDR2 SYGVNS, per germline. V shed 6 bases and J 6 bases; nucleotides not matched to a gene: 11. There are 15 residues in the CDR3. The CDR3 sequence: CASRPPDRDRDGYTF. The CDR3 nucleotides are TGTGCCAGCAGGCCCCCCGACCGGGACAGGGATGGCTACACCTTC.